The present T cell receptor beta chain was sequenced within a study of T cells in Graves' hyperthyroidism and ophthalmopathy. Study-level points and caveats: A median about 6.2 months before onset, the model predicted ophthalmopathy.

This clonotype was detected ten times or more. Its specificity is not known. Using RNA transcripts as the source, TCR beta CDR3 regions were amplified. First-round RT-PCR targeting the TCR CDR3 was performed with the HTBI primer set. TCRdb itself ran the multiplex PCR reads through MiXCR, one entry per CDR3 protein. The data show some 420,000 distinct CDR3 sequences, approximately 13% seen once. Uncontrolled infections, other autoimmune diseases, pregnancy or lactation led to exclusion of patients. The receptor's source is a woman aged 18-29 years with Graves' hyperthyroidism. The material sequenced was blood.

This CDR3 is CASSPEPDREETQYF. In DNA form, the CDR3 reads TGTGCCAGCAGCCCAGAACCGGACAGGGAAGAGACCCAGTACTTC. V usage is TRBV7-9 and J usage is TRBJ2-5; 8 nucleotides match TRBD1. The germline V gene encodes CDR1 SEHNR and CDR2 FQNEAQ (reference sequence). V trimming: 5 bases; J trimming: 3 bases; junction bases outside the gene matches: 8. The CDR3 loop spans 15 amino acids. Combining the CDR3 with reference TRBV7-9 and TRBJ2-5 gives the whole variable domain DTGVSQNPRHKITKRGQNVTFRCDPISEHNRLYWYRQTLGQGPEFLTYFQNEAQLEKSRLLSDRFSAERPKGSFSTLEIQRTEQGDSAMYLCASSPEPDREETQYFGPGTRLLVL.